This T cell receptor beta chain was profiled in a study of T cell changes during pregnancy in multiple sclerosis. V lost 2 bases to trimming and J lost 3 bases, with 3 bases between them. The CDR3 sequence is 12 residues long. Germline V gene lookup returns CDR1 SGHTA and CDR2 FQGNSA. Sequencing used immunoSEQ multiplex PCR; TCRdb keeps in-frame clones, though not all of them. The sample has about 43,000 clones; almost 90% are singletons. The sequencing used peripheral blood, collected in the second trimester of pregnancy. The V gene is TRBV7-2, the J gene TRBJ2-3; no firm D call. This clonotype was sampled from a female donor in good health, enrolled as a control in a pregnancy study. In DNA, the CDR3 is TGTGCCAGCAGCTTATTAACAGATACGCAGTATTTT. Residues: CASSLLTDTQYF.